The 15 T cell receptor beta chains reported below all come from one sample, sequenced in a study of T cells in Graves' hyperthyroidism and ophthalmopathy. The CDR3 regions of TCR beta were amplified from RNA transcripts. The HTBI primer set was used in a first-round RT-PCR of the TCR CDR3. Via MiXCR, TCRdb re-called the multiplex PCR reads, giving one row per CDR3 protein. Among 550,000 to 800,000 distinct CDR3 sequences listed, 17% were seen once. Sequenced: blood. Receptor source: a man in his forties or fifties with Graves' hyperthyroidism.

This clonotype has at least ten counts. J is TRBJ1-6 and V is TRBV28; no clear D. Looked up from germline, CDR1 is MDHEN and CDR2 is SYDVKM. The CDR3 spans 12 residues. V was pared by 6 bases and J by 7 bases, with 7 bases between. The CDR3 reads CASRTGNSPLHF. The CDR3, as DNA: TGTGCCAGCAGGACCGGCAATTCACCCCTCCACTTT.

This clonotype was detected only a few times. The chain combines TRBV6-1 with TRBJ2-1; 8 nucleotides agree with TRBD1. V trimming: 6 bases; J trimming: 9 bases; junction bases outside the gene matches: 13. The CDR3 totals 15 residues. Germline assignment: CDR1 MNHNS and CDR2 SASEGT. In nucleotides, the CDR3 is TGTGCCAGCAGCCCGCCCTACGACAGGGGAGGTGAGCAGTTCTTC. This gives the protein CASSPPYDRGGEQFF.

There are many counts of this clonotype. The rearrangement joins TRBV2 to TRBJ2-1; D unresolved. The CDR3 has 14 residues. Germline V gene lookup returns CDR1 SNHLY and CDR2 FYNNEI. With 6 bases removed from V and 2 bases from J, the gap between germline ends came to 11 bases. The CDR3 sequence: CASSLIGPYNEQFF. The CDR3 DNA follows: TGTGCCAGCAGCCTAATTGGCCCCTACAATGAGCAGTTCTTC. The full variable domain, its missing parts supplied by reference TRBV2 and TRBJ2-1, is EPEVTQTPSHQVTQMGQEVILRCVPISNHLYFYWYRQILGQKVEFLVSFYNNEISEKSEIFDDQFSVERPDGSNFTLKIRSTKLEDSAMYFCASSLIGPYNEQFFGPGTRLTVL.

CDR3 bases: TGCGCCAGCAACTCGGACTCCACAGATACGCAGTATTTT. Its protein product is CASNSDSTDTQYF. V usage is TRBV10-1 and J usage is TRBJ2-3; a weak D match, TRBD2 (5 bases). This CDR3 has 13 residues. Trimming shortened V by 7 bases and J by 2 bases, and 10 bases separated the two germline ends. CDR1 WNHNN and CDR2 SYGVQD come from the germline V gene (reference sequence).

In its sample, this clonotype was seen a few times. The gene calls are TRBV2 and TRBJ2-1; TRBD2 might be the D (7 bases). The V gene lost 11 bases and the J gene lost 4 bases, with 24 bases spanning the gap. The CDR3 has 16 amino acids. Germline lookup yields CDR1 SNHLY and CDR2 FYNNEI. The CDR3 reads CAGNLGRGGGYNEQFF. CDR3 sequence (DNA): TGTGCCGGCAACTTGGGGAGGGGGGGGGGGTACAATGAGCAGTTCTTC. The full variable domain, with the rest looked up from reference TRBV2 and TRBJ2-1, is EPEVTQTPSHQVTQMGQEVILRCVPISNHLYFYWYRQILGQKVEFLVSFYNNEISEKSEIFDDQFSVERPDGSNFTLKIRSTKLEDSAMYFCAGNLGRGGGYNEQFFGPGTRLTVL.

This clonotype came up many times. The V and J genes are TRBV18 and TRBJ1-1; 7 bases align to TRBD1. Germline CDR1 KGHSH, CDR2 LQKENI. The CDR3 contains 12 residues. V dropped 9 bases and J dropped 3; count of bases not matched to a gene: 4. As DNA, the CDR3 is TGTGCCAGTAGTACAGGGGACACTGAAGCTTTCTTT. Its translation: CASSTGDTEAFF.

V and J are TRBV20-1 and TRBJ2-7; 8 bases fit TRBD2. Germline values: CDR1 DFQATT, CDR2 SNEGSKA (reference sequence). CDR3 size: 12 residues. The chain's CDR3 is CRVPAGVDEQYF. CDR3 DNA: TGCAGGGTACCAGCGGGAGTGGACGAGCAGTACTTC.

This clonotype was observed at least ten times. V gene TRBV28 combines with J gene TRBJ2-7, with D unclear. V was pared by 3 bases and J by 1 base, with 10 bases between. The germline CDR1 and CDR2 sequences are MDHEN and SYDVKM. The CDR3 length is 14 residues. The CDR3 nucleotides are TGTGCCAGCAGTTTTGAAGGGCTATCCTACGAGCAGTACTTC. Translated: CASSFEGLSYEQYF. Drawing the rest from reference TRBV28 and TRBJ2-7, the complete variable domain is DVKVTQSSRYLVKRTGEKVFLECVQDMDHENMFWYRQDPGLGLRLIYFSYDVKMKEKGDIPEGYSVSREKKERFSLILESASTNQTSMYLCASSFEGLSYEQYFGPGTRLTVT.

This clonotype was detected only a few times. A much more abundant neighbour one base away suggests this may be a read error. The CDR3 does not close with the conserved phenylalanine or tryptophan, likely indicating a read error. The chain has TRBV12-3 or TRBV12-4 and TRBJ1-6; possibly TRBD1 for D (6 bases). This CDR3 has 13 residues. The V gene lost 7 bases and the J gene lost 7 bases, with 11 bases spanning the gap. This CDR3 reads CASNAGTNSPLHL. DNA of the CDR3: TGTGCCAGCAATGCAGGGACAAATTCACCCCTCCACCTT.

This clonotype was detected a few times. The CDR3 nucleotides read TGTGCCTCACTTCTAGGGCCGAGCTCTGGAAACACCATATATTTT. It is translated as CASLLGPSSGNTIYF. The V and J genes are TRBV7-2 and TRBJ1-3; no reliable D call. V shed 11 bases and J shed 0 bases, with 17 bases lying between them. Germline V gene data show CDR1 as SGHTA and CDR2 as FQGNSA. This CDR3 is 15 amino acids long.

This clonotype has at least ten counts. The rearrangement links TRBV11-2 to TRBJ2-1, with 8 bases identical to TRBD2. The CDR3 extends over 17 amino acids. Per germline, CDR1 SGHAT and CDR2 FQNNGV. The ends lost 1 base at V and 9 bases at J; junction bases unmatched: 14. The CDR3: CASSLGGAGDFSSEQFF. The CDR3 bases are TGTGCCAGCAGCTTAGGCGGAGCGGGAGATTTCTCGAGTGAGCAGTTCTTC.

This clonotype occurred many times. The chain is built from TRBV19 and TRBJ2-3; TRBD2 aligns across 8 bases. V lost 6 bases to trimming and J lost 2 bases; unmatched junction nucleotides: 7. The CDR3 consists of 15 residues. The V gene's germline CDR1 is LNHDA and CDR2 SQIVND (reference sequence). In DNA form, the CDR3 reads TGTGCCAGTAGCCGGACTAGCCTACTCACAGATACGCAGTATTTT. Its translation: CASSRTSLLTDTQYF.

The chain couples TRBV6-1 to TRBJ2-7, with 11 bases matching TRBD2. After removal of 6 bases from V and 7 bases from J, the junction contained 11 bases not matched to a gene. The CDR3 loop spans 15 amino acids. The germline V gene has CDR1 MNHNS and CDR2 SASEGT. This CDR3 reads CASRRRLAGRAEQYF. Written as DNA, the CDR3 is TGTGCCAGCAGGCGACGACTAGCGGGACGGGCGGAGCAGTACTTC.

This clonotype was detected many times. V usage is TRBV30 and J usage is TRBJ2-5; D is unclear. Germline V lookup: CDR1 GTSNPN, CDR2 SVGIG (reference sequence). The V gene lost 0 bases and the J gene lost 4 bases, with 12 bases spanning the gap. The CDR3 extends over 14 amino acids. CDR3 residues: CAWSVLRFGETQYF. Here the CDR3 DNA reads TGTGCCTGGAGTGTATTGCGGTTTGGAGAGACCCAGTACTTC.

The chain recombines TRBV6-1 with TRBJ1-4; TRBD1 matches at 8 bases. The CDR3 consists of 15 residues. Germline V gene lookup returns CDR1 MNHNS and CDR2 SASEGT. With V trimmed by 7 bases and J by 6 bases, 10 bases remained unmatched. The CDR3 region has the DNA TGTGCCAGCACCGAACTACCGGGACAGGATGAAAAACTGTTTTTT. Translation: CASTELPGQDEKLFF.